This TCR beta chain was found in a study of T cell changes during pregnancy in multiple sclerosis. With regard to this clone: Other nucleotide sequences in the sample specify the same CDR3.

Profiling relied on immunoSEQ multiplex PCR, and the TCRdb table lists in-frame clones only, not all of them. Here the sample spans about 69,000 clones, 90% to 95% being singletons. This TCR was recovered from a female donor in good health, enrolled as a control in a pregnancy study. The sample in question was CD4+ T cells from peripheral blood mononuclear cells, obtained in the third trimester of pregnancy.

CDR3 sequence reads: CASSLGGEETQYF. The CDR3 DNA follows: TGCGCCAGCAGCTTGGGGGGGGAAGAGACCCAGTACTTC. This chain uses TRBV5-1 with TRBJ2-5; possible D gene TRBD2, 6 bases. The V end lost 0 bases, the J end lost 3 bases, and 6 bases lay between the germline ends. This CDR3 is built from 13 residues. Germline lookup yields CDR1 SGHRS and CDR2 YFSETQ. Complete variable domain (other parts from reference TRBV5-1 and TRBJ2-5): KAGVTQTPRYLIKTRGQQVTLSCSPISGHRSVSWYQQTPGQGLQFLFEYFSETQRNKGNFPGRFSGRQFSNSRSEMNVSTLELGDSALYLCASSLGGEETQYFGPGTRLLVL.